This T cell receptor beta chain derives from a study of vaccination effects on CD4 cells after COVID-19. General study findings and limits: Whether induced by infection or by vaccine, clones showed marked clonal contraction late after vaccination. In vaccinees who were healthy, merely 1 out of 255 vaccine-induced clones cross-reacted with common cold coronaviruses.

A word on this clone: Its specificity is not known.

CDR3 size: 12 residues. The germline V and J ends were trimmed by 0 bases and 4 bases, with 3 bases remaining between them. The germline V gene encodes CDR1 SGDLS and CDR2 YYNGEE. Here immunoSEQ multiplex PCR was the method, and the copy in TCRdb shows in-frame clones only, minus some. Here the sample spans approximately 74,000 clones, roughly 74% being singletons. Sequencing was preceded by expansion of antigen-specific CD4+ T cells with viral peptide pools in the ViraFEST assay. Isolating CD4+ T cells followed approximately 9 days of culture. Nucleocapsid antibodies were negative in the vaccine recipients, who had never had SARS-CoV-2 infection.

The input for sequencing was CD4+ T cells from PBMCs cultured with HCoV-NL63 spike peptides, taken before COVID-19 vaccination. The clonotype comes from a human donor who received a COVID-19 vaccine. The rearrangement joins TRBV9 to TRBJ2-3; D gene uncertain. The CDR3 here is CASSVGSDTQYF. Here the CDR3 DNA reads TGTGCCAGCAGCGTAGGTTCAGATACGCAGTATTTT. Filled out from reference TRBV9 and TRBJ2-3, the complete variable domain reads DSGVTQTPKHLITATGQRVTLRCSPRSGDLSVYWYQQSLDQGLQFLIQYYNGEERAKGNILERFSAQQFPDLHSELNLSSLELGDSALYFCASSVGSDTQYFGPGTRLTVL.